This is a list of T cell receptor beta chains from one sample in a study of T cells in Graves' hyperthyroidism and ophthalmopathy. TCRdb reanalysed the multiplex PCR reads using MiXCR and keeps one entry per CDR3 protein. The data hold about 290,000 distinct CDR3 sequences, with roughly 15% observed a single time. Sequencing was done on a sample of blood. The source of these receptors is a woman between 35 and 50 years old with Graves' hyperthyroidism. Both conserved end residues are part of each CDR3. A D gene is named only where the DNA matches it firmly. Clone size is given for some rows only: seen once, a few or many times, or a class if the clone is expanded.

TRBD1	TRBJ1-2	TRBV10-1	many	CASSETGGADRGYTF	TGCGCCAGCAGTGAAACAGGGGGCGCTGATCGGGGCTACACCTTC
TRBD2	TRBJ2-1	TRBV5-5	.	CASSQEITSGYNEQFF	TGTGCCAGCAGCCAAGAAATCACTAGCGGCTACAATGAGCAGTTCTTC
.	TRBJ1-4	TRBV11-3	few	CASSPPVGGLTNEKLFF	TGTGCCAGCAGCCCGCCGGTGGGGGGCCTAACTAATGAAAAACTGTTTTTT
.	TRBJ1-2	TRBV3-1	.	CASSQGGADGYGYTF	TGTGCCAGCAGCCAAGGTGGGGCCGACGGCTATGGCTACACCTTC
.	TRBJ1-1	TRBV28	many	CASKGYPSHTEAFF	TGTGCCAGTAAAGGGTACCCCTCCCATACCGAAGCTTTCTTT
.	TRBJ2-7	TRBV7-9	few	CASSPQVTYEQYF	TGTGCCAGCAGCCCACAGGTCACCTACGAGCAGTACTTC
.	TRBJ2-6	TRBV15	.	CATSRDSITSGANVLTF	TGTGCCACCAGCAGAGACTCCATTACCTCTGGGGCCAACGTCCTGACTTTC
TRBD2	TRBJ2-3	TRBV6-1	.	CASTNRGADTQYF	TGTGCCAGCACCAACCGGGGGGCAGATACGCAGTATTTT
.	TRBJ2-1	TRBV7-9	many	CASSLDPGENEQFF	TGTGCCAGCAGCTTAGATCCAGGGGAGAATGAGCAGTTCTTC
TRBD2	TRBJ2-4	TRBV29-1	few	CSVETLAGGPDIQYF	TGCAGCGTTGAAACTCTGGCGGGAGGGCCAGACATTCAGTACTTC
TRBD2	TRBJ2-1	TRBV20-1	once	CSARASGPRNEQSF	TGCAGTGCTAGAGCTAGCGGTCCCAGGAATGAGCAGTCCTTC
TRBD2	TRBJ2-1	TRBV7-8	many	CASSLGFPGLAGGKNEQFF	TGTGCCAGCAGCTTAGGCTTTCCGGGACTAGCGGGAGGTAAAAATGAGCAGTTCTTC
TRBD2	TRBJ2-1	TRBV28	many	CASRPAASGMTEQFF	TGTGCCAGCAGACCTGCCGCTAGCGGCATGACTGAGCAGTTCTTC
.	TRBJ2-3	TRBV7-9	few	CASSRPSGNTQYF	TGTGCCAGCAGCCGGCCCTCCGGGAATACGCAGTATTTT
TRBD2	TRBJ2-3	TRBV12-3/TRBV12-4	many	CASRTSGQRDTQYF	TGTGCCAGCAGAACTAGCGGGCAAAGAGATACGCAGTATTTT
.	TRBJ2-2	TRBV20-1	many	CSARDDGRYTGELFF	TGCAGTGCTAGAGACGATGGGAGGTACACCGGGGAGCTGTTTTTT
TRBD1	TRBJ1-1	TRBV5-6	many	CASSRPGTESRGITEAFF	TGTGCCAGCAGCCGACCCGGGACAGAAAGCCGAGGAATCACTGAAGCTTTCTTT
.	TRBJ2-3	TRBV20-1	many	CSAFIADGTDTQYF	TGCAGTGCGTTTATAGCGGATGGCACAGATACGCAGTATTTT
.	TRBJ2-5	TRBV2	.	CASSPMQQETQYF	TGTGCCAGCAGCCCTATGCAGCAAGAGACCCAGTACTTC
.	TRBJ1-5	TRBV12-3/TRBV12-4	many	CASSSPGIDQPQHF	TGTGCCAGCAGTTCCCCGGGGATAGACCAGCCCCAGCATTTT
.	TRBJ2-1	TRBV2	few	CASTLGPLNEQFF	TGTGCCAGCACCCTGGGACCTTTAAATGAGCAGTTCTTC
.	TRBJ2-5	TRBV5-1	few	CASSPLNQETQYF	TGCGCCAGCAGCCCGTTAAATCAAGAGACCCAGTACTTC
TRBD2	TRBJ2-7	TRBV30	many	CARGGSDEQYF	TGTGCTCGCGGGGGAAGCGACGAGCAGTACTTC
TRBD2	TRBJ2-7	TRBV10-3	many	CAIRGGSGLAGYEQYF	TGTGCCATCAGGGGGGGGTCGGGACTCGCAGGTTACGAGCAGTACTTC
.	TRBJ2-4	TRBV7-2	many	CASSLDIYRNIQYF	TGTGCCAGCAGCTTAGATATTTACCGAAACATTCAGTACTTC
TRBD1	TRBJ1-4	TRBV6-1	many	CASSSGQGLNEKLFF	TGTGCCAGCAGTTCGGGACAGGGTCTAAATGAAAAACTGTTTTTT
.	TRBJ1-1	TRBV29-1	many	CSVRGAGPTEAFF	TGCAGCGTCCGAGGGGCAGGACCGACTGAAGCTTTCTTT
.	TRBJ2-5	TRBV5-4	.	CASSTGTAFETQYF	TGTGCCAGCAGCACCGGGACGGCTTTTGAGACCCAGTACTTC
.	TRBJ1-4	TRBV18	few	CASSPVRGGEKLFF	TGTGCCAGCTCACCGGTAAGGGGAGGAGAAAAACTGTTTTTT
TRBD2	TRBJ2-5	TRBV6-1	many	CASSVSRTSGRGETQYF	TGTGCCAGCAGTGTCTCAAGGACTAGCGGGAGAGGGGAGACCCAGTACTTC